The entry that follows covers one T cell receptor (beta chain) sequence. The antigen is unknown. Each CDR3 protein gets one entry after TCRdb re-called the RACE reads with MiXCR. The data show around 77,000 distinct CDR3 sequences, 9.8% seen once. This sample was included in a study of human T cells and chemical hapten exposure. Across the study: TCR yields per sample varied, mainly owing to small pooled library volume differences. Study-wide results and limits: Expanded TCRs showed more large CDR3 clusters than pre-sensitization or healthy control sets. The presence of alopecia in the donors means their immune response may differ from healthy people's.

Time point defined: patch test 1, 2 weeks after DPC sensitization. Treatment indicated: therapeutic diphenylcyclopropenone sensitization with weekly scalp DPC. The authors extracted total RNA from unfractionated whole blood. The source is a woman between 35 and 50 years old with alopecia areata. Some clones in this sample may be carry-over from other donors' samples. This specimen consisted of whole blood, obtained in connection with sensitization to the hapten diphenylcyclopropenone (DPC).

The CDR3 is CASSLDTSNSYNEQFF. CDR3 in DNA: TGTGCCAGCAGTTTAGACACCTCCAACTCCTACAATGAGCAGTTCTTC. V is TRBV27 and J is TRBJ2-1, with no clear D. This CDR3 is built from 16 residues. CDR1 is MNHEY, CDR2 SMNVEV, per germline (reference sequence). Trimming removed 2 bases at V and 0 bases at J, with 11 bases between.